The entry below describes one T cell receptor beta chain. Its antigen is as yet unknown. CDR3 size: 14 residues. V shed 4 bases and J 4 bases; nucleotides not matched to a gene: 7. Germline CDR1 reads SGHRS; CDR2 reads YFSETQ. These data come from a study of cytomegalovirus exposure and HLA in healthy donors. Study results and limitations: A later analysis found that most CMV-associated TCR beta chains appeared HLA-restricted.

60 Vbeta and 13 Jbeta primers were used in PCR. The protocol was immunoSEQ multiplex PCR, while the TCRdb copy is restricted to in-frame clones and leaves out a portion. The repertoire holds roughly 220,000 clones, with around 64% as singletons. The sample comprised PBMCs. The sequence was obtained from a middle-aged man in good health and CMV-seropositive. The V and J genes are TRBV5-1 and TRBJ1-1, with TRBD1 matching 7 bases. The CDR3 sequence is CASSGDSPGTEAFF. The DNA for the CDR3 is TGCGCCAGCAGCGGGGACAGCCCTGGCACTGAAGCTTTCTTT.